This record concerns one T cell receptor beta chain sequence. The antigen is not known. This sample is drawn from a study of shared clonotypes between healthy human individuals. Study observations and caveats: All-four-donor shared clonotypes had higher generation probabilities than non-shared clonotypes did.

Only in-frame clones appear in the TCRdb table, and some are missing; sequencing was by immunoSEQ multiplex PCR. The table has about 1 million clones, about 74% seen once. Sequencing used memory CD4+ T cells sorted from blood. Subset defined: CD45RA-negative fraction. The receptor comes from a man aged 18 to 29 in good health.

The CDR3 bases are TGTGCCAGCAGCCAAGAAGCGGGTCGGGACACTGAAGCTTTCTTT. The encoded protein is CASSQEAGRDTEAFF. This sequence joins TRBV4-2 and TRBJ1-1; no firm D call. V lost 0 bases, J lost 3 bases, and 11 bases lay in between. From germline, CDR1 is LGHNA and CDR2 YNFKEQ. CDR3 size: 15 residues.